A selection of T cell receptor beta chains follows, all from one sample in a study of T cell repertoires in cytomegalovirus infection. MiXCR was run by TCRdb on the reads, yielding one entry per CDR3 protein. The sample has more than 200,000 distinct CDR3 sequences, 9.1% seen once. Sequencing used PBMCs. These receptors were taken from a human donor in good health (CMV status not recorded). Some clones in this sample may be carry-over from other donors' samples. Each CDR3 is given with its conserved first and last residue. The order of the fields is J gene, V gene, CDR3 protein.

TRBJ2-5 TRBV12-3/TRBV12-4 CASSSWGGGQETQYF
TRBJ2-2 TRBV6-2/TRBV6-3 CASSYQGRGNTGELFF
TRBJ1-1 TRBV20-1 CSAQGRNAEAFF
TRBJ1-3 TRBV19 CASSMGSVGQAGNTIYF
TRBJ1-2 TRBV5-6 CASSLPTGGYTF
TRBJ1-1 TRBV12-5 CASGPYTGTSRAFF
TRBJ1-1 TRBV10-1 CASREGGTEAFF
TRBJ1-1 TRBV20-1 CSAGRQAEAFF
TRBJ2-7 TRBV7-8 CASSPRLRDRVPYEQYF
TRBJ1-2 TRBV7-6 CASSYKRGQTYGYTF
TRBJ1-2 TRBV7-8 CASSPWPYGYTF
TRBJ1-2 TRBV7-2 CASSSWTSGYTF
TRBJ1-2 TRBV6-2/TRBV6-3 CASSKPGQEFGYTF
TRBJ2-3 TRBV7-2 CASSGQLSIPPDTQYF
TRBJ2-7 TRBV12-3/TRBV12-4 CASSILGAGSYEQYF
TRBJ1-2 TRBV5-6 CASSPRDPYGYTF
TRBJ1-1 TRBV6-2/TRBV6-3 CASSPTDRGLMNTEAFF
TRBJ2-1 TRBV20-1 CSARESGGAYNEQFF
TRBJ2-1 TRBV11-2 CASSLVGQGPGEQFF
TRBJ2-1 TRBV20-1 CSAIRNEQFF
TRBJ2-3 TRBV7-2 CASSLTLAGGQMDTQYF
TRBJ1-1 TRBV7-2 CASRGGITGFEAFF
TRBJ1-1 TRBV6-5 CASSSRQGKFTEAFF
TRBJ2-7 TRBV25-1 CASSEFGSARTF
TRBJ1-5 TRBV7-6 CASSFSRDRGLSQPQHF
TRBJ2-7 TRBV19 CASSATLADDYEQYF
TRBJ2-3 TRBV7-2 CASSTSGGAGSTQYF
TRBJ2-5 TRBV11-2 CASSGDRVETQYF
TRBJ2-2 TRBV5-4 CASSFVDTGELFF
TRBJ2-7 TRBV7-2 CASSNSYEQYF
TRBJ1-1 TRBV7-2 CASSLRAANTEAFF
TRBJ1-4 TRBV12-3/TRBV12-4 CASSSEGPGREKLFF
TRBJ2-3 TRBV20-1 CSARAKRAEDTDTQYF
TRBJ1-2 TRBV7-2 CASSLAAANYGYTF
TRBJ1-3 TRBV15 CATSRDLASGNTIYF
TRBJ2-7 TRBV7-3 CASSLKATYEQYF
TRBJ2-6 TRBV19 CASSIGQGATGANVLTF
TRBJ1-1 TRBV12-3/TRBV12-4 CASSLKQNTEAFF
TRBJ1-2 TRBV7-2 CASSLEGNRGYTF
TRBJ1-4 TRBV12-3/TRBV12-4 CASSLGTRNEKLFF
TRBJ2-5 TRBV28 CASSLPSGGAEKTQYF
TRBJ2-7 TRBV6-2/TRBV6-3 CASSQDTYEQYF
TRBJ1-6 TRBV20-1 CSARASARGLNSPLHF
TRBJ2-3 TRBV7-3 CASSSSDYPGTQYF
TRBJ1-3 TRBV28 CASSQQDRGQGNTIYF
TRBJ2-2 TRBV12-3/TRBV12-4 CASSSGTAVDTGELFF
TRBJ1-2 TRBV7-3 CASSPGQGPYGYTF
TRBJ2-7 TRBV7-2 CASSFRTTGSYEQYF
TRBJ2-7 TRBV5-4 CASSSDRGFYEQYF
TRBJ1-5 TRBV12-3/TRBV12-4 CASSQNARDRYHQPQHF
TRBJ2-2 TRBV11-2 CASSVRQESSRWTGELFF
TRBJ2-7 TRBV10-3 CAISPWTSGKYEQYF
TRBJ2-5 TRBV7-3 CASSLRVGRGETQYF
TRBJ2-7 TRBV7-2 CASSLEAGGPYEQYF
TRBJ2-3 TRBV6-2/TRBV6-3 CASSYSRRGGRADTQYF
TRBJ2-1 TRBV14 CASSQERGSGRASLLYNEQFF
TRBJ1-2 TRBV5-1 CASSVGQGQGYGYTF